This TCR beta chain stems from a study of blood T cell repertoires in COVID-19. Across the study: Researchers got acute and convalescent COVID-19 samples from the United States, Italy and Spain.

A Seattle source enrolled patients during active infection and followed them longitudinally. Deletions cut 7 bases from V and 7 bases from J, with 17 bases between. The CDR3 has 14 amino acids. CDR1 WSHSY and CDR2 SAAADI come from the germline V gene. How the authors handled the data: Researchers report that nucleated cell counts were estimated from reference gene primer amplification. Some clones are missing from TCRdb's copy, which holds only in-frame ones; the method was immunoSEQ multiplex PCR. V and J calls plus clone size are reproduced from that table; the DNA served to infer D and trimming. The sample holds about 240,000 clones; 75% to 85% are singletons and the top ten take roughly 8%.

The chain has TRBV10-2 and TRBJ1-5, with D possibly matching TRBD1 (6 bases). Sequenced: peripheral blood. This receptor was taken from a woman older than 75 with COVID-19, enrolled during active disease. The CDR3 loop reads CASNPGGANQPQHF. The CDR3 DNA follows: TGCGCCAGCAACCCGGGGGGCGCGAACCAGCCCCAGCATTTT.